A selection of T cell receptor beta chains follows, all from one sample in a study of T cell responses to AZD1222 COVID-19 vaccine. Here immunoSEQ multiplex PCR was the method, and the copy in TCRdb shows in-frame clones only, minus some. The sample yields some 90,000 clones, approximately 88% seen once. The source was peripheral blood, collected on day 0 of AZD1222 vaccination. The origin of the receptors is an adult in good health. Both conserved end residues are part of each CDR3. Fields, in order: J gene, V gene, clone size, D gene, CDR3 DNA, CDR3 protein. The D gene is left open where the match is weak. Clone size, where shown, is once, few, many, or a class for clones that have expanded.

j_call: TRBJ1-2; v_call: TRBV6-5; clone_size: .; d_call: TRBD1; cdr3_nt: TGTGCCAGCAAAGGACAGGGGGTTGGCTACACCTTC; cdr3_aa: CASKGQGVGYTF
j_call: TRBJ1-1; v_call: TRBV9; clone_size: .; d_call: .; cdr3_nt: TGTGCCAGCAGCGGGATCAGGAACACTGAAGCTTTCTTT; cdr3_aa: CASSGIRNTEAFF
j_call: TRBJ1-3; v_call: TRBV9; clone_size: .; d_call: .; cdr3_nt: TGTGCCAGCAGCGTAGACCGGAATCGGAACACCATATATTTT; cdr3_aa: CASSVDRNRNTIYF
j_call: TRBJ1-5; v_call: TRBV19; clone_size: .; d_call: .; cdr3_nt: TGTGCCAGTAGTATTTTCTGGGGCGCAGGTCAGCCCCAGCATTTT; cdr3_aa: CASSIFWGAGQPQHF
j_call: TRBJ1-4; v_call: TRBV29-1; clone_size: .; d_call: .; cdr3_nt: TGCAGCGTTTGGAAACAGGGATCGCTGTTTTTT; cdr3_aa: CSVWKQGSLFF
j_call: TRBJ2-7; v_call: TRBV11-1; clone_size: .; d_call: TRBD1; cdr3_nt: TGTGCCAGCAGCTGGGACAGTCCCTCCTACGAGCAGTACTTC; cdr3_aa: CASSWDSPSYEQYF
j_call: TRBJ2-3; v_call: TRBV9; clone_size: .; d_call: .; cdr3_nt: TGTGCCAGCAGCGTAGCGTCCCGTTACACAGATACGCAGTATTTT; cdr3_aa: CASSVASRYTDTQYF
j_call: TRBJ2-1; v_call: TRBV4-2; clone_size: .; d_call: .; cdr3_nt: TGTGCCAGCAGCCAAGAAGGAGCTAGGATCAATGAGCAGTTCTTC; cdr3_aa: CASSQEGARINEQFF
j_call: TRBJ2-7; v_call: TRBV11-3; clone_size: once; d_call: .; cdr3_nt: TGTGCCAGCAGCGGATTAAACAGGGCAGGGGCCTACGAGCAGTACTTC; cdr3_aa: CASSGLNRAGAYEQYF
j_call: TRBJ1-6; v_call: TRBV5-6; clone_size: .; d_call: TRBD1; cdr3_nt: TGTGCCAGCAGCCAACGGACAGGGTCGTATAATTCACCCCTCCACTTT; cdr3_aa: CASSQRTGSYNSPLHF
j_call: TRBJ1-6; v_call: TRBV11-2; clone_size: .; d_call: TRBD1; cdr3_nt: TGTGCCAGCAGCGTCGCTCCGGGACAGATGATTCCTAATTCACCCCTCCACTTT; cdr3_aa: CASSVAPGQMIPNSPLHF
j_call: TRBJ2-7; v_call: TRBV18; clone_size: .; d_call: .; cdr3_nt: TGTGCCAGCTCGGTCACTAGAGGGGGTGACGAGCAGTACTTC; cdr3_aa: CASSVTRGGDEQYF
j_call: TRBJ2-1; v_call: TRBV5-5; clone_size: .; d_call: TRBD2; cdr3_nt: TGTGCCAGCAGCTTCGTTGTCTTCCCTAGCGGTGAGCAGTTCTTC; cdr3_aa: CASSFVVFPSGEQFF
j_call: TRBJ2-7; v_call: TRBV19; clone_size: .; d_call: TRBD2; cdr3_nt: TGTGCCAGAACCCGGGACTTCGGACTAGCGGGAGGTGTGCAGTACTTC; cdr3_aa: CARTRDFGLAGGVQYF
j_call: TRBJ2-7; v_call: TRBV9; clone_size: .; d_call: .; cdr3_nt: TGTGCCAGCAGCGTAGATAACGGGGCAAGCTCCTACGAGCAGTACTTC; cdr3_aa: CASSVDNGASSYEQYF
j_call: TRBJ2-5; v_call: TRBV5-5; clone_size: once; d_call: TRBD2; cdr3_nt: TGTGCCAGCAGCTTGTGGGAGGGACAAGAGACCCAGTACTTC; cdr3_aa: CASSLWEGQETQYF
j_call: TRBJ2-7; v_call: TRBV5-6; clone_size: .; d_call: .; cdr3_nt: TGTGCCAGCAGCTTTTTATGGAAAGGTCCCGAGCAGTACTTC; cdr3_aa: CASSFLWKGPEQYF
j_call: TRBJ2-3; v_call: TRBV3-1/TRBV3-2; clone_size: .; d_call: TRBD1; cdr3_nt: TGTGCCAGCAGCCAAGTACCGGGACAGGACCGCACAGATACGCAGTATTTT; cdr3_aa: CASSQVPGQDRTDTQYF
j_call: TRBJ2-1; v_call: TRBV6-5; clone_size: .; d_call: TRBD2; cdr3_nt: TGTGCCAGCAGTTACTCGATCCTAGCGGGGAACAATGAGCAGTTCTTC; cdr3_aa: CASSYSILAGNNEQFF
j_call: TRBJ2-1; v_call: TRBV4-2; clone_size: .; d_call: .; cdr3_nt: TGTGCCAGCAGCCAAGATACCCTAGCGAGCAATGAGCAGTTCTTC; cdr3_aa: CASSQDTLASNEQFF
j_call: TRBJ2-7; v_call: TRBV5-4; clone_size: few; d_call: .; cdr3_nt: TGTGCCAGCAGCTCGGGGCTAGCGACCTACGAGCAGTACTTC; cdr3_aa: CASSSGLATYEQYF
j_call: TRBJ2-7; v_call: TRBV20-1; clone_size: .; d_call: .; cdr3_nt: TGCAGTGCTCGCCAAATCCACGAGCAGTACTTC; cdr3_aa: CSARQIHEQYF
j_call: TRBJ1-5; v_call: TRBV10-1; clone_size: .; d_call: .; cdr3_nt: TGCGCCAGCAGTGGAGACGAGCCCAAATCTCAGCCCCAGCATTTT; cdr3_aa: CASSGDEPKSQPQHF
j_call: TRBJ1-2; v_call: TRBV9; clone_size: .; d_call: TRBD1; cdr3_nt: TGTGCCTCCACCCCCGGGACAGATGACTACACCTTC; cdr3_aa: CASTPGTDDYTF
j_call: TRBJ1-3; v_call: TRBV2; clone_size: few; d_call: TRBD1; cdr3_nt: TGTGCCAGCAGTGCAGGGGGCGGGAGAAACACCATATATTTT; cdr3_aa: CASSAGGGRNTIYF
j_call: TRBJ1-5; v_call: TRBV27; clone_size: .; d_call: TRBD1; cdr3_nt: TGTGCCAGCAGTTTCTTGGGACAGGCGAATCAGCCCCAGCATTTT; cdr3_aa: CASSFLGQANQPQHF
j_call: TRBJ2-3; v_call: TRBV3-1/TRBV3-2; clone_size: .; d_call: .; cdr3_nt: TGTGCCAGCAGCCAAGGGAGAGCTACACGCAACACAGATACGCAGTATTTT; cdr3_aa: CASSQGRATRNTDTQYF
j_call: TRBJ1-1; v_call: TRBV27; clone_size: .; d_call: .; cdr3_nt: TGTGCCAGCAGTTTAGTCGGTCCCACCACTGAAGCTTTCTTT; cdr3_aa: CASSLVGPTTEAFF
j_call: TRBJ1-4; v_call: TRBV3-1/TRBV3-2; clone_size: .; d_call: TRBD1; cdr3_nt: TGTGCCAGCAGCCGGAACACAGGGGGCTTTGAAAAACTGTTTTTT; cdr3_aa: CASSRNTGGFEKLFF
j_call: TRBJ1-1; v_call: TRBV3-1/TRBV3-2; clone_size: .; d_call: .; cdr3_nt: TGTGCCAGCAGCTCAGGGTATAGTAACACTGAAGCTTTCTTT; cdr3_aa: CASSSGYSNTEAFF
j_call: TRBJ2-5; v_call: TRBV6-5; clone_size: few; d_call: TRBD2; cdr3_nt: TGTGCCAGCATTCAGACTAGCGGGGGGGCGGAGACCCAGTACTTC; cdr3_aa: CASIQTSGGAETQYF
j_call: TRBJ1-1; v_call: TRBV19; clone_size: .; d_call: .; cdr3_nt: TGTGCCAGTAGTATAGTCGTAGGGAACACTGAAGCTTTCTTT; cdr3_aa: CASSIVVGNTEAFF
j_call: TRBJ2-1; v_call: TRBV5-1; clone_size: .; d_call: TRBD2; cdr3_nt: TGCGCCAGCAGCTTGGGACTAGCGTCCTACAATGAGCAGTTCTTC; cdr3_aa: CASSLGLASYNEQFF
j_call: TRBJ1-3; v_call: TRBV18; clone_size: .; d_call: TRBD1; cdr3_nt: TGTGCCAGCTCAAACGGACAGGACCACTCTGGAAACACCATATATTTT; cdr3_aa: CASSNGQDHSGNTIYF
j_call: TRBJ2-7; v_call: TRBV19; clone_size: .; d_call: TRBD1; cdr3_nt: TGTGCCAGTAGTGCGGACAGGGGCAACGAGCAGTACTTC; cdr3_aa: CASSADRGNEQYF
j_call: TRBJ2-5; v_call: TRBV3-1/TRBV3-2; clone_size: .; d_call: TRBD2; cdr3_nt: TGTGCCAGCAGAGGGGGACTAGCGGGCGTTCGAGAGACCCAGTACTTC; cdr3_aa: CASRGGLAGVRETQYF
j_call: TRBJ1-4; v_call: TRBV18; clone_size: once; d_call: TRBD1; cdr3_nt: TGTGCCAGCTCACAGGACAGGGCAGACGAAAAACTGTTTTTT; cdr3_aa: CASSQDRADEKLFF
j_call: TRBJ1-1; v_call: TRBV18; clone_size: .; d_call: .; cdr3_nt: TGTGCCAGCTCACCGAACCTAGACACGTATGAAGCTTTCTTT; cdr3_aa: CASSPNLDTYEAFF
j_call: TRBJ1-2; v_call: TRBV5-3; clone_size: .; d_call: .; cdr3_nt: TGTGCCAGAAGCTTGGCGGAGGATAACTATGGCTACACCTTC; cdr3_aa: CARSLAEDNYGYTF
j_call: TRBJ2-3; v_call: TRBV6-6; clone_size: .; d_call: .; cdr3_nt: TGTGCCAGCAGTTACTCCCGGCGAGATACGCAGTATTTT; cdr3_aa: CASSYSRRDTQYF
j_call: TRBJ1-5; v_call: TRBV3-1/TRBV3-2; clone_size: .; d_call: TRBD1; cdr3_nt: TGTGCCAGCAGCCTCGGGACAGGGGAGTATCAGCCCCAGCATTTT; cdr3_aa: CASSLGTGEYQPQHF
j_call: TRBJ2-7; v_call: TRBV10-3; clone_size: .; d_call: .; cdr3_nt: TGTGCCATCAGCCAGACCTACGAGCAGTACTTC; cdr3_aa: CAISQTYEQYF
j_call: TRBJ1-5; v_call: TRBV30; clone_size: .; d_call: .; cdr3_nt: TGTGCCTGGAGCCTCGCAGGGGATCAGCCCCAGCATTTT; cdr3_aa: CAWSLAGDQPQHF
j_call: TRBJ2-1; v_call: TRBV19; clone_size: .; d_call: TRBD2; cdr3_nt: TGTGCCAGTAGTATGATGTACGGGAGGGGGTACAATGAGCAGTTCTTC; cdr3_aa: CASSMMYGRGYNEQFF
j_call: TRBJ2-1; v_call: TRBV6-1; clone_size: .; d_call: TRBD2; cdr3_nt: TGTGCCAGCAGTGAAACGGGGGGGCGGACTGAGCAGTTCTTC; cdr3_aa: CASSETGGRTEQFF
j_call: TRBJ2-1; v_call: TRBV30; clone_size: .; d_call: .; cdr3_nt: TGTGCCTGGATTCGCGCATATGAGCAGTTCTTC; cdr3_aa: CAWIRAYEQFF
j_call: TRBJ2-7; v_call: TRBV2; clone_size: .; d_call: .; cdr3_nt: TGTGCCAGCAGGGGACTCTTAAGCTCCTACGAGCAGTACTTC; cdr3_aa: CASRGLLSSYEQYF